This T cell receptor beta chain was retrieved from a study of cytomegalovirus exposure and HLA in healthy donors. General study findings and limits: Associated with HLA alleles at 0.05 false discovery rate in a later analysis were 17,000 or so TCR beta sequences. The presence/absence work took it that sequencing depth was about the same across donors. In a later analysis, TCR beta V- and J-gene trimming showed a link to a missense DCLRE1C variant.

Participants comprised healthy donors of bone marrow. The PCR had 60 Vbeta and 13 Jbeta primers. Repertoires were generated with immunoSEQ multiplex PCR, while TCRdb's copy carries only in-frame clones and drops some. The data hold roughly 52,000 clones, with around 78% observed a single time. The ends lost 3 bases at V and 8 bases at J; junction bases unmatched: 6. CDR1 and CDR2 (germline): LNHDA, SQIVND (reference sequence). The CDR3 has 14 amino acids. Points on this clone: Antigen unknown.

Material: PBMCs. The TCR originated in a female donor in good health and CMV-seronegative. The V gene is TRBV19, the J gene TRBJ1-2, with TRBD1 identical over 10 bases. The chain's CDR3 is CASSMETGGRGYTF. CDR3 nucleotides: TGTGCCAGTAGTATGGAGACAGGGGGCCGGGGCTACACCTTC.